The 8 T cell receptor beta chains in this list originate from one sample, sequenced in a study of CD8+ T cells in alopecia areata. Treatment reported: oral pan-JAK inhibitor, 5-10 mg twice daily. Extraction of RNA preceded its reverse transcription into cDNA, which served as the sequencing template. Method: immunoSEQ multiplex PCR; TCRdb's copy keeps in-frame clones and lacks some. The table has roughly 200,000 clones, roughly 50% seen once; the top ten hold 10% to 14%. Sample: CD8+ T cells sorted from blood, taken at week 24, from a patient treated with tofacitinib. These receptors came from a human donor with alopecia areata.

The chain links TRBV13 to TRBJ2-1; 12 bases agree with TRBD2. V lost 5 bases and J lost 7; bases outside the gene matches: 6. Looked up from germline, CDR1 is PRHDT and CDR2 is FYEKMQ (reference sequence). The CDR3 sequence is 15 residues long. The CDR3 is CASSALAGGPNEQFF. CDR3 bases: TGTGCCAGCAGCGCCCTAGCGGGGGGGCCAAATGAGCAGTTCTTC.

This clone came up a few times. The chain links TRBV29-1 to TRBJ2-7, with D hard to call. V lost 6 bases, J lost 0 bases, and 6 bases lay in between. Germline loops: CDR1 SQVTM, CDR2 ANQGSEA. The CDR3 totals 11 residues. CDR3 in amino acids: CSVNGSYEQYF. In nucleotides, the CDR3 is TGCAGCGTCAACGGCTCCTACGAGCAGTACTTC.

In regard to this clone: Since a far larger clone is one base different, this is likely a read error. The rearrangement links TRBV5-4 to TRBJ2-3; TRBD1 matches at 8 bases. Germline CDR1 reads SGHNT; CDR2 reads YYREEE (reference sequence). The J segment lost 5 bases and the V segment lost 0 bases, leaving 14 bases of the junction unmatched. There are 18 residues in the CDR3. The CDR3 loop reads CASSLGRFDRGRGDTQYF. The CDR3 nucleotides read TGTGCCAGCAGCTTGGGGCGATTTGACAGGGGAAGAGGAGATACGCAGTATTTT.

In this sample, this clone turned up once. The chain carries TRBV2 and TRBJ1-2; a possible D gene is TRBD1 (5 bases). The germline gives CDR1 SNHLY, CDR2 FYNNEI. The V end lost 8 bases, the J end lost 5 bases, and 30 bases lay between the germline ends. The CDR3 sequence is 18 residues long. Here the CDR3 reads CASWRGWQESFQGYGYTF. The DNA of the CDR3 is TGTGCCAGCTGGAGGGGCTGGCAGGAGAGCTTCCAAGGTTATGGCTACACCTTC. Filled out from reference TRBV2 and TRBJ1-2, the complete variable domain reads EPEVTQTPSHQVTQMGQEVILRCVPISNHLYFYWYRQILGQKVEFLVSFYNNEISEKSEIFDDQFSVERPDGSNFTLKIRSTKLEDSAMYFCASWRGWQESFQGYGYTFGSGTRLTVV.

The rearrangement uses TRBV29-1 and TRBJ1-2; the match to TRBD1 covers 7 bases. Germline CDR1 reads SQVTM; CDR2 reads ANQGSEA. The CDR3 totals 12 residues. V shed 5 bases, J shed 8 bases, and the junction held 8 bases outside the gene matches. CDR3 sequence reads: CSVPTGDGGYTF. The CDR3 DNA is TGCAGCGTTCCAACAGGGGATGGAGGCTACACCTTC.

In this sample, this clone turned up a few times. The genes are TRBV29-1 and TRBJ1-5, with 7 bases matching TRBD1. V shed 6 bases and J 0 bases; nucleotides not matched to a gene: 5. The CDR3 is 14 amino acids. CDR1 is SQVTM, CDR2 ANQGSEA, per germline. The CDR3 loop reads CSVVDRDSNQPQHF. In DNA form, the CDR3 reads TGCAGCGTGGTCGACAGGGATAGCAATCAGCCCCAGCATTTT.

This rearrangement joins TRBV7-9 to TRBJ2-3; D gene uncertain. The CDR3 runs to 11 residues. CDR1 SEHNR and CDR2 FQNEAQ come from the germline V gene (reference sequence). With 6 bases removed from V and 1 base from J, the gap between germline ends came to 2 bases. This CDR3 reads CASRRTDTQYF. CDR3 coding DNA: TGTGCCAGCAGGCGCACAGATACGCAGTATTTT.

The J gene is TRBJ1-5, the V gene TRBV10-3; TRBD1 is a possible D gene (5 bases). Germline V gives CDR1 ENHRY, CDR2 SYGVKD. V shed 2 bases and J shed 7 bases, with 12 bases lying between them. The length of the CDR3 is 14 residues. Written as DNA, the CDR3 is TGTGCCATCAGTGAGCCGGACATAGGGCAGCCCCAGCATTTT. It is translated as CAISEPDIGQPQHF.